Shown below are 27 T cell receptor beta chains from a single sample sequenced in a study of T cell changes during pregnancy in multiple sclerosis. Sequencing was performed with immunoSEQ multiplex PCR; in TCRdb, only in-frame clones are kept and a portion is missing. The sample records some 44,000 clones, 88% being singletons. The source was CD4+ T cells from peripheral blood mononuclear cells, collected in the second trimester of pregnancy. These receptors originate from a female donor with multiple sclerosis, enrolled in a pregnancy study.

V and J are TRBV18 and TRBJ2-7; tentatively, D is TRBD2 (5 bases). CDR3 length: 17 residues. The germline V and J ends were trimmed by 1 base and 5 bases, with 21 bases remaining between them. The germline V gene has CDR1 KGHSH and CDR2 LQKENI. CDR3 region: CASSPRVTRSPSNEQYF. The CDR3 DNA reads TGTGCCAGCTCACCACGAGTTACTAGGTCCCCCTCGAACGAGCAGTACTTC.

The chain couples TRBV15 to TRBJ2-1, with D possibly being TRBD2 (5 bases). CDR1 and CDR2 (germline): LNHNV, YYDKDF (reference sequence). The CDR3 loop spans 15 amino acids. Trimming took 4 bases from V and 5 from J, leaving 15 bases between them. DNA of the CDR3: TGTGCCACCAGCAAACTACTAGGGTCGGACAATGAGCAGTTCTTC. Its translation: CATSKLLGSDNEQFF.

The chain recombines TRBV15 with TRBJ2-5; D is undetermined. The CDR3 totals 15 residues. Deletions cut 0 bases from V and 1 base from J, with 9 bases between. CDR1 is LNHNV, CDR2 YYDKDF, per germline (reference sequence). As DNA, the CDR3 is TGTGCCACCAGCAGAGATCTGGGCAGCCAAGAGACCCAGTACTTC. Its protein is CATSRDLGSQETQYF.

The chain links TRBV7-2 to TRBJ2-2, with 7 bases aligning to TRBD2. Losses at the gene ends were 3 bases for V and 11 bases for J; bases not matched to a gene: 6. CDR3 size: 13 residues. Germline V gene sequence: CDR1 SGHTA, CDR2 FQGNSA. CDR3 protein: CASSFQGGRELFF. The CDR3 DNA reads TGTGCCAGCAGCTTCCAAGGCGGGAGAGAGCTGTTTTTT.

The chain joins TRBV6-1 to TRBJ1-5; TRBD1 might be the D (6 bases). Germline V gene sequence: CDR1 MNHNS, CDR2 SASEGT. The V and J ends lost 7 bases and 0 bases respectively, with 13 bases between them. The CDR3 runs to 15 residues. CDR3: CASILGQNSNQPQHF. DNA of the CDR3: TGTGCCAGCATTTTAGGACAGAATAGCAATCAGCCCCAGCATTTT.

The chain links TRBV11-2 to TRBJ2-1, with 8 bases identical to TRBD2. After removal of 5 bases from V and 7 bases from J, the junction contained 10 bases not matched to a gene. CDR3 length: 15 amino acids. Germline V gene data show CDR1 as SGHAT and CDR2 as FQNNGV. This chain's CDR3 is CASSPRGSGRNEQFF. In DNA form, the CDR3 reads TGTGCCAGCAGCCCCCGGGGGAGCGGGAGAAATGAGCAGTTCTTC.

The gene calls are TRBV19 and TRBJ2-7; 8 nucleotides match TRBD2. The CDR3 loop spans 15 amino acids. The germline V gene encodes CDR1 LNHDA and CDR2 SQIVND (reference sequence). V gave up 6 bases and J gave up 2 bases; unmatched junction bases: 9. For the CDR3, the DNA is TGTGCCAGTAGGCCTGGGACTAGGAACACCTACGAGCAGTACTTC. It encodes CASRPGTRNTYEQYF.

The chain recombines TRBV5-4 with TRBJ2-5, with 14 bases lining up with TRBD2. Germline V CDR1 and CDR2: SGHNT, YYREEE (reference sequence). This CDR3 is 16 amino acids long. Trimming took 0 bases from V and 3 from J; bases not matched to a gene: 1. The CDR3 DNA reads TGTGCCAGCAGCTTGGGACTAGCGGGAGGGGAAGAGACCCAGTACTTC. It encodes CASSLGLAGGEETQYF.

The V call is TRBV19, the J call TRBJ1-1; D gene ambiguous. The ends were cut back, 2 bases at V and 1 base at J, with 11 bases in the middle. The CDR3 runs to 15 residues. Germline V gene sequence: CDR1 LNHDA, CDR2 SQIVND (reference sequence). CDR3 nucleotide sequence: TGTGCCAGTAGTATAAGCCGGCGGGCGAACACTGAAGCTTTCTTT. This encodes CASSISRRANTEAFF.

V and J are TRBV9 and TRBJ1-4; TRBD1 might be the D (6 bases). Germline CDR1 is SGDLS and CDR2 is YYNGEE. The CDR3 has 15 amino acids. V was trimmed by 4 bases and J by 4 bases, leaving 14 bases between them. Here the CDR3 reads CASSTTTGNNEKLFF. The CDR3 DNA follows: TGTGCCAGCAGCACCACAACAGGGAATAATGAAAAACTGTTTTTT.

The chain joins TRBV5-1 to TRBJ2-2; TRBD2 agrees at 9 bases. Germline CDR1 SGHRS, CDR2 YFSETQ. V lost 1 base, J lost 4 bases, and 8 bases stayed unmatched. This CDR3 spans 17 amino acids. The CDR3 reads CASSLIGGRAVTGELFF. The CDR3 region has the DNA TGCGCCAGCAGCTTGATCGGCGGGAGGGCCGTCACCGGGGAGCTGTTTTTT.

CDR3 amino acids: CATWGKGGEKLFF. Written as DNA, the CDR3 is TGTGCCACCTGGGGTAAAGGAGGCGAAAAACTGTTTTTT. The rearrangement uses TRBV6-1 and TRBJ1-4; D not certain. V dropped 10 bases and J dropped 8 bases, with 17 bases sitting between them. Germline loops: CDR1 MNHNS, CDR2 SASEGT. The CDR3 has 13 amino acids.

The chain links TRBV29-1 to TRBJ2-2, with 13 bases fitting TRBD2. V was pared by 0 bases and J by 1 base, with 8 bases of the junction left unmatched. Germline V gene data show CDR1 as SQVTM and CDR2 as ANQGSEA. CDR3 size: 19 residues. The CDR3 loop is CSVEETRLAGGLNTGELFF. In nucleotides, the CDR3 is TGCAGCGTTGAAGAGACACGACTAGCGGGAGGATTGAACACCGGGGAGCTGTTTTTT.

The V and J genes are TRBV5-1 and TRBJ1-4; D gene uncertain. Per the germline V gene, CDR1 is SGHRS and CDR2 is YFSETQ. The CDR3 totals 16 residues. Trimming removed 1 base at V and 2 bases at J, with 12 bases between. The CDR3 is CASSLSWPQTNEKLFF. As DNA, the CDR3 is TGCGCCAGCAGCTTGTCTTGGCCTCAGACTAATGAAAAACTGTTTTTT.

The chain combines TRBV29-1 with TRBJ2-7; a weak D match, TRBD1 (7 bases). This CDR3 comprises 15 residues. V lost 7 bases to trimming and J lost 2 bases, with 21 bases between them. Looked up from germline, CDR1 is SQVTM and CDR2 is ANQGSEA. The CDR3, as DNA: TGCAGCGCTTTACTCCGGCGGGACAGACCCTACGAGCAGTACTTC. Its protein product is CSALLRRDRPYEQYF.

This rearrangement joins TRBV5-6 to TRBJ1-1; 7 nucleotides agree with TRBD1. The length of the CDR3 is 12 residues. CDR1 SGHDT and CDR2 YYEEEE come from the germline V gene. V shed 0 bases and J 11 bases; nucleotides not matched to a gene: 4. CDR3 protein: CASSLARGDAFF. The CDR3 nucleotides read TGTGCCAGCAGCTTGGCCAGGGGGGATGCTTTCTTT.

This clone was found once. CDR3 loop: CASRDRQGRYYEQYF. In DNA, the CDR3 is TGTGCCAGCAGGGATCGACAGGGAAGATATTACGAGCAGTACTTC. This chain links TRBV27 with TRBJ2-7; 7 bases map to TRBD1. The CDR3 extends over 15 amino acids. Germline V gene sequence: CDR1 MNHEY, CDR2 SMNVEV (reference sequence). Unmatched junction bases numbered 12, after V lost 6 bases and J lost 4 bases.

Here the CDR3 reads CASSYSRVGRYTQYF. Here the CDR3 DNA reads TGTGCCAGCAGTTACTCGAGGGTTGGGAGATATACGCAGTATTTT. The chain joins TRBV6-5 to TRBJ2-3, with D possibly being TRBD2 (5 bases). This CDR3 spans 15 amino acids. Trimming pared 0 bases from V and 7 bases from J, leaving 14 bases between. Germline lookup yields CDR1 MNHEY and CDR2 SVGAGI.

To note about this clone: One junction end disagrees with the germline gene, perhaps due to a read error. J is TRBJ1-1 and V is TRBV7-7; TRBD1 is a possible D gene (5 bases). The CDR3 consists of 13 residues. Germline loops: CDR1 SSHAT, CDR2 FNYEAQ (reference sequence). The CDR3 sequence is CASSRDSNTEAFF. For the CDR3, the DNA is TGTGCTAGCAGCCGTGACAGCAACACTGAAGCTTTCTTT.

Note on this clone: One end of the junction is discordant with germline, which a read error may explain. The V and J genes are TRBV7-7 and TRBJ2-7, with a tentative D call TRBD1 (5 bases). Per the germline V gene, CDR1 is SSHAT and CDR2 is FNYEAQ (reference sequence). The CDR3 runs 13 residues. The CDR3 nucleotides are TGTGCTAGCAGCTTATATCAGGGTTACGAGCAGTACTTC. It translates to CASSLYQGYEQYF.

The chain recombines TRBV30 with TRBJ2-7, with 7 positions matching TRBD1. The germline gives CDR1 GTSNPN, CDR2 SVGIG (reference sequence). V shed 4 bases and J 2 bases; nucleotides not matched to a gene: 5. The CDR3 runs to 13 residues. The CDR3 nucleotides are TGTGCCTGGAACAGGGGTGGGACCTACGAGCAGTACTTC. Translation: CAWNRGGTYEQYF.

This clone was counted a single time. V usage is TRBV19 and J usage is TRBJ1-1, with TRBD1 matching 10 bases. Trimming at V came to 1 base and at J to 7 bases, leaving 9 bases not matched to a gene. The CDR3 is 16 amino acids. CDR1 and CDR2 (germline): LNHDA, SQIVND (reference sequence). The CDR3 nucleotides read TGTGCCAGTAGTATAGGGAGACAGGGGGCGAAGAGTGAAGCTTTCTTT. It is translated as CASSIGRQGAKSEAFF.

This clone was seen only once. The gene calls are TRBV28 and TRBJ2-7, with 9 bases matching TRBD1. Germline V lookup: CDR1 MDHEN, CDR2 SYDVKM. The CDR3 is 14 residues long. V trimming: 6 bases; J trimming: 2 bases; junction bases outside the gene matches: 5. The CDR3, as DNA: TGTGCCAGCAGACGGACAGGGGAAACCTACGAGCAGTACTTC. This gives the protein CASRRTGETYEQYF.

V usage is TRBV6-5 and J usage is TRBJ2-6; D gene ambiguous. The CDR3 is made up of 15 amino acids. The germline V gene encodes CDR1 MNHEY and CDR2 SVGAGI. V was clipped by 6 bases and J by 4 bases, with 13 bases between them. Written as DNA, the CDR3 is TGTGCCAGCAGCAAACAACCGCTGGGGGCCAACGTCCTGACTTTC. This encodes CASSKQPLGANVLTF.

The J gene is TRBJ2-5, the V gene TRBV29-1, with TRBD1 matching 8 bases. The CDR3 has 14 residues. Germline V CDR1 and CDR2: SQVTM, ANQGSEA. Trimming removed 4 bases from V and 1 base from J; junction bases left unmatched: 5. The CDR3 DNA sequence: TGCAGCGTTGTACGTCAGGGGGCCCAAGAGACCCAGTACTTC. It codes for CSVVRQGAQETQYF.

The chain uses TRBV5-4 and TRBJ2-5, with 11 bases matching TRBD1. The V segment lost 7 bases and the J segment 3 bases; nucleotides outside the gene matches: 11. CDR3 length equals 16 residues. Germline V lookup: CDR1 SGHNT, CDR2 YYREEE (reference sequence). CDR3 sequence reads: CASSRDRGGGKETQYF. The CDR3 coding sequence is TGTGCCAGCTCCCGGGACAGGGGGGGAGGTAAAGAGACCCAGTACTTC.

This chain connects TRBV5-4 to TRBJ2-3; 11 nucleotides match TRBD1. The ends lost 6 bases at V and 3 bases at J; junction bases unmatched: 9. Germline V gene lookup returns CDR1 SGHNT and CDR2 YYREEE (reference sequence). This CDR3 is 16 amino acids long. CDR3 amino acids: CASNSPGQGVTDTQYF. The CDR3 DNA sequence: TGTGCCAGCAACTCCCCGGGACAGGGGGTTACAGATACGCAGTATTTT.